The clone carrying this TCR beta chain has ten or more counts. As to time point: pre-sensitization, week 0. Treatment meaning: therapeutic diphenylcyclopropenone sensitization with weekly scalp DPC. These data originate in a study of human T cells and chemical hapten exposure. TCRdb itself ran the RACE reads through MiXCR, one entry per CDR3 protein. This sample yields fewer than 300,000 distinct CDR3 sequences, of which approximately 7.5% are seen a single time; 0.9% to 1.5% belongs to the top ten. The germline CDR1 and CDR2 sequences are LGHNT and FRNRAP. The V and J ends lost 2 bases and 4 bases respectively, with 8 bases between them. This CDR3 has 13 residues.

The material sequenced was whole blood, taken in connection with sensitization to the hapten diphenylcyclopropenone (DPC). This chain links TRBV12-5 with TRBJ1-2; D uncertain. The clonotype originates from a young man with alopecia areata. Some clones in this sample may be carry-over from other donors' samples. The CDR3 bases are TGTGCTAGTGGTTTGAGTCTCGGCTATGGCTACACCTTC. Translating it yields CASGLSLGYGYTF.